Presented here are 9 T cell receptor beta chains from one specimen sequenced in a study of blood T cell repertoires in COVID-19. Using immunoSEQ multiplex PCR, the repertoire was profiled, and TCRdb retains in-frame clones only, with some absent. The table records around 50,000 clones, 80% to 90% of them present only once. Material for sequencing was peripheral blood. These receptors came from a human donor in a cohort sampled during active COVID-19.

The chain has TRBV29-1 and TRBJ1-6, with 7 nucleotides matching TRBD1. V lost 6 bases and J lost 6; bases outside the gene matches: 8. The germline CDR1 and CDR2 sequences are SQVTM and ANQGSEA. The CDR3 has 14 amino acids. Here the CDR3 reads CSVQTGQPNSPLHF. In nucleotides, the CDR3 is TGCAGCGTCCAAACGGGACAGCCTAATTCACCCCTCCACTTT.

The gene calls are TRBV28 and TRBJ2-1, with D possibly matching TRBD1 (5 bases). CDR3 length: 16 residues. The V end lost 4 bases, the J end lost 4 bases, and 17 bases lay between the germline ends. Looked up from germline, CDR1 is MDHEN and CDR2 is SYDVKM. The CDR3 protein is CASSSPTEEAYNEQFF. The CDR3 coding sequence is TGTGCCAGCAGTTCGCCGACAGAGGAAGCATACAATGAGCAGTTCTTC.

This chain connects TRBV5-1 to TRBJ2-3; 9 positions match TRBD1. CDR3 length: 15 amino acids. V shed 0 bases and J 3 bases; nucleotides not matched to a gene: 2. CDR1 and CDR2 from the germline V gene are SGHRS and YFSETQ. The CDR3: CASSLAGQGTDTQYF. Here the CDR3 DNA reads TGCGCCAGCAGCTTGGCCGGACAGGGGACAGATACGCAGTATTTT.

The genes are TRBV5-1 and TRBJ2-3; TRBD2 aligns across 8 bases. The CDR3 is 16 amino acids. The germline V gene encodes CDR1 SGHRS and CDR2 YFSETQ. Trimming cost V 0 bases and J 6 bases; bases outside gene matches: 9. CDR3 sequence (DNA): TGCGCCAGCAGCTTGGAAGGTCGGGAGGGCGTGGATACGCAGTATTTT. As protein: CASSLEGREGVDTQYF.

The V and J genes are TRBV2 and TRBJ1-6, with D possibly TRBD1 on 6 matching bases. The CDR3 runs 18 residues. In germline, CDR1 is SNHLY, CDR2 FYNNEI. The V and J ends lost 6 bases and 2 bases respectively, with 20 bases between them. This chain's CDR3 is CASRAGNRDFTYNSPLHF. The CDR3, as DNA: TGTGCCAGCAGAGCCGGGAACAGGGATTTCACCTATAATTCACCCCTCCACTTT.

The rearrangement uses TRBV4-1 and TRBJ2-1, with D possibly matching TRBD2 (5 bases). Between the trimmed V and J ends, which lost 0 bases and 0 bases, there was a span of 12 bases. The germline V gene has CDR1 MGHRA and CDR2 YSYEKL. The CDR3 covers 17 residues. The CDR3 loop is CASSQEWTPSSYNEQFF. The CDR3 DNA follows: TGCGCCAGCAGCCAAGAATGGACTCCGAGCTCCTACAATGAGCAGTTCTTC.

This sequence joins TRBV7-7 and TRBJ2-2; D is uncertain. This CDR3 has 14 residues. From germline, CDR1 is SSHAT and CDR2 FNYEAQ (reference sequence). Trimming pared 3 bases from V and 3 bases from J, leaving 8 bases between. CDR3 loop: CASSLNRYTGELFF. The CDR3 DNA sequence: TGTGCCAGCAGCTTGAACAGATACACCGGGGAGCTGTTTTTT.

This clone was seen once. The chain uses TRBV9 and TRBJ2-7; 11 bases are a match to TRBD1. Unmatched junction bases numbered 11, after V lost 0 bases and J lost 3 bases. Germline assignment: CDR1 SGDLS and CDR2 YYNGEE. This CDR3 comprises 18 residues. CDR3 loop: CASSVEPVLGQGGYEQYF. DNA of the CDR3: TGTGCCAGCAGCGTAGAGCCGGTCTTGGGACAGGGGGGCTACGAGCAGTACTTC.

The chain uses TRBV5-1 and TRBJ2-5, with 14 bases fitting TRBD2. The J segment lost 4 bases and the V segment lost 4 bases, leaving 6 bases of the junction unmatched. CDR3 length: 16 residues. Germline CDR1 SGHRS, CDR2 YFSETQ. In DNA, the CDR3 is TGCGCCAGCAGCCGGGGACTAGCGGGAGTTCCAGAGACCCAGTACTTC. It is translated as CASSRGLAGVPETQYF.